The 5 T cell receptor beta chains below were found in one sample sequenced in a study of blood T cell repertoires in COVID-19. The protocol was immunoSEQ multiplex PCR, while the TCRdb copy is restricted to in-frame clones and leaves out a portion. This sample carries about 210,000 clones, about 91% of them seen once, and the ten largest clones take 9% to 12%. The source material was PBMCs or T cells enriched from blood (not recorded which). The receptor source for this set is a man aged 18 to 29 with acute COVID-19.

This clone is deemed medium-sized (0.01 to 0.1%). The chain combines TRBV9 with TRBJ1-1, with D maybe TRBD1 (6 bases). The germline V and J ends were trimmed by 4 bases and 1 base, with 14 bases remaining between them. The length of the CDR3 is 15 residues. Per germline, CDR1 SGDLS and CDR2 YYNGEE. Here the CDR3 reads CASSTGQLTNTEAFF. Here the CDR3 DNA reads TGTGCCAGCAGCACCGGACAGCTAACGAACACTGAAGCTTTCTTT.

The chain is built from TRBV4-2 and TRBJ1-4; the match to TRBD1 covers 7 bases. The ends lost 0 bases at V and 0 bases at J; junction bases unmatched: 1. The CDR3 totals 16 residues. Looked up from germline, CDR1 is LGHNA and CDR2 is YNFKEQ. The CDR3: CASSQDRGPTNEKLFF. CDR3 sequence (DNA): TGTGCCAGCAGCCAAGATAGGGGGCCAACTAATGAAAAACTGTTTTTT.

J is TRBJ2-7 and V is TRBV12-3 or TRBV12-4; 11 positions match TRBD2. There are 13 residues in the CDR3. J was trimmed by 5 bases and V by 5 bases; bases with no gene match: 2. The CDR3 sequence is CASSRLAGHEQYF. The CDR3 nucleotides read TGTGCCAGCAGTAGACTAGCGGGACACGAGCAGTACTTC.

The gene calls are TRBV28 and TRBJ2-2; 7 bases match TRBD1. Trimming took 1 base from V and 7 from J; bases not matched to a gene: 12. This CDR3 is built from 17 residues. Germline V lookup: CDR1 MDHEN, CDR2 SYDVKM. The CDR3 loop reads CASSLSSPDRYIGELFF. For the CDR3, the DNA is TGTGCCAGCAGTTTATCCTCCCCGGACAGGTACATCGGGGAGCTGTTTTTT.

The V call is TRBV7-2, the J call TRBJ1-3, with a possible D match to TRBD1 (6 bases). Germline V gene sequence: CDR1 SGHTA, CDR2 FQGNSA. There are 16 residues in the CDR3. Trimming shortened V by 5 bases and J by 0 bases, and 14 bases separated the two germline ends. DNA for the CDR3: TGTGCCAGCAGCGCAGGGGACCGAATCTCTGGAAACACCATATATTTT. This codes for CASSAGDRISGNTIYF.